This record covers a single T cell receptor (beta chain). These data originate in a study of blood T cell repertoires in COVID-19. This table comes from immunoSEQ multiplex PCR, and its TCRdb copy is limited to in-frame clones, with some not included. This table holds about 190,000 clones, 84% found once. Germline V gene data show CDR1 as LNHDA and CDR2 as SQIVND (reference sequence). The CDR3 has 15 amino acids. V lost 7 bases to trimming and J lost 0 bases, with 13 bases between them. Sequencing was carried out using PBMCs or T cells enriched from blood (not recorded which). The chain joins TRBV19 to TRBJ2-1, with D perhaps matching TRBD2 (5 bases). The receptor was derived from a woman aged 30 to 39 who had recovered from COVID-19. CDR3 coding DNA: TGTGCCAGTAAATGGGGAGCATTCTCCTACAATGAGCAGTTCTTC. The encoded protein is CASKWGAFSYNEQFF.